This TCR beta chain was profiled in a study of T-cell memory formation after mild COVID-19. TCRdb itself ran the 5' RACE reads through MiXCR, one entry per CDR3 protein. The repertoire holds about 400,000 distinct CDR3 sequences, with 13% to 15% as singletons. In this sample, this clonotype turned up a few times. The germline V gene has CDR1 DFQATT and CDR2 SNEGSKA (reference sequence). The V end lost 4 bases, the J end lost 0 bases, and 8 bases lay between the germline ends. This CDR3 is built from 13 residues. Sequenced input: PBMCs or a T cell subset sorted from them (not recorded which). The TCR originated in a young man who had mild COVID-19 (a few samples of this study predate the infection). Cell type and time point are not known. The V gene is TRBV20-1, the J gene TRBJ2-3; D is perhaps TRBD1 or TRBD2 (6 bases each). This CDR3 is CSAIGGSTDTQYF. CDR3 sequence (DNA): TGCAGTGCTATAGGGGGGAGCACAGATACGCAGTATTTT.